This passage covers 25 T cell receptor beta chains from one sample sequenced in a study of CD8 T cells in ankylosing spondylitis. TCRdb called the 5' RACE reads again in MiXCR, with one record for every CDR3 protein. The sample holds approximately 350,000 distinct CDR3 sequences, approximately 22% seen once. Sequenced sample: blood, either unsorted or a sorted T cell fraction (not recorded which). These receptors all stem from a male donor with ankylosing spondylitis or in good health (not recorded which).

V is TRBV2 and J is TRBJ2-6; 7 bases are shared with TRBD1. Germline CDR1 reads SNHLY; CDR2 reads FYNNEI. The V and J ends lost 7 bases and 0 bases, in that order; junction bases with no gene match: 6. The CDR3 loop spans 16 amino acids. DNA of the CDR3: TGTGCCAGCACCCGGGACAGAACCTCTGGGGCCAACGTCCTGACTTTC. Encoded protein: CASTRDRTSGANVLTF.

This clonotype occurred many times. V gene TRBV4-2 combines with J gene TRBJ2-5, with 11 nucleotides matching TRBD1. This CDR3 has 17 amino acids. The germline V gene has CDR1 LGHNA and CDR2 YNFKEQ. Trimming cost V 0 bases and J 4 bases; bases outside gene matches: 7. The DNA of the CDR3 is TGTGCCAGCAGCCAAGAGTTTTCGGGACAGGGGGGAGAGACCCAGTACTTC. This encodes CASSQEFSGQGGETQYF.

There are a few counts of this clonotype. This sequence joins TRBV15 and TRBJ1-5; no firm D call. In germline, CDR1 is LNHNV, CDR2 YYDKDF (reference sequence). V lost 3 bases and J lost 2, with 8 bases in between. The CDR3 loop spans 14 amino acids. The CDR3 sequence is CATSSYSGNQPQHF. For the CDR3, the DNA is TGTGCCACCAGCAGTTACTCGGGCAATCAGCCCCAGCATTTT.

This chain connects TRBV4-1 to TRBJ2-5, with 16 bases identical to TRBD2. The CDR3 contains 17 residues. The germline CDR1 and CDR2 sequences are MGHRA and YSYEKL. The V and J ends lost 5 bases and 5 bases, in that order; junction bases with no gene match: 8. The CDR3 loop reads CASSSGTSGGARETQYF. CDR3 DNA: TGCGCCAGCAGCTCCGGGACTAGCGGGGGGGCCCGGGAGACCCAGTACTTC.

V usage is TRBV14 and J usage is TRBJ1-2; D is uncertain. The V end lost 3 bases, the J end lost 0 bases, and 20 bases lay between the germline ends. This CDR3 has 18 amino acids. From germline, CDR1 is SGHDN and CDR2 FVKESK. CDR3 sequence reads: CASSQRVSKLTANYGYTF. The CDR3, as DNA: TGTGCCAGCAGCCAGAGGGTGTCAAAGTTGACCGCTAACTATGGCTACACCTTC.

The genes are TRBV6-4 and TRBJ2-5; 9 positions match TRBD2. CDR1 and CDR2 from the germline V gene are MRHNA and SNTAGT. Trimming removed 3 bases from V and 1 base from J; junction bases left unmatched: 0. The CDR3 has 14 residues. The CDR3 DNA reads TGTGCCAGCAGTGAGCGGGGGGGCCAAGAGACCCAGTACTTC. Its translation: CASSERGGQETQYF.

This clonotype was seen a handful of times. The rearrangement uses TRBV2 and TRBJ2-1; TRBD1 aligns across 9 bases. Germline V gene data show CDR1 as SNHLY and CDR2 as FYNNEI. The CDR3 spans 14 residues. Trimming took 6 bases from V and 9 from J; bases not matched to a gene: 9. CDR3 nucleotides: TGTGCCAGCAGAGTAGGACAGGGGTTCGGTGAGCAGTTCTTC. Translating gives CASRVGQGFGEQFF.

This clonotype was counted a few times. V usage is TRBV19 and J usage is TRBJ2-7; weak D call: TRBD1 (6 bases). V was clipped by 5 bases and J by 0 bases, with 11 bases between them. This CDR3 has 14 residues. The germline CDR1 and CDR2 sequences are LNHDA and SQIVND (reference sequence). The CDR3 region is CASSGQFSSYEQYF. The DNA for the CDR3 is TGTGCCAGTAGTGGACAGTTCAGCTCCTACGAGCAGTACTTC. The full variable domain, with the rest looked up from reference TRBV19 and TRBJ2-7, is DGGITQSPKYLFRKEGQNVTLSCEQNLNHDAMYWYRQDPGQGLRLIYYSQIVNDFQKGDIAEGYSVSREKKESFPLTVTSAQKNPTAFYLCASSGQFSSYEQYFGPGTRLTVT.

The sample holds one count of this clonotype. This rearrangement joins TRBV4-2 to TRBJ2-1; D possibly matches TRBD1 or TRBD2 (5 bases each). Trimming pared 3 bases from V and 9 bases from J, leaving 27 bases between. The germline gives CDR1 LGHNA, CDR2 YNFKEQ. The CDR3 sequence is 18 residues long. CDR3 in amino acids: CASSQIPHVSGADSEQFF. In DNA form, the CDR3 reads TGTGCCAGCAGCCAGATCCCCCACGTCTCCGGGGCCGATAGTGAGCAGTTCTTC.

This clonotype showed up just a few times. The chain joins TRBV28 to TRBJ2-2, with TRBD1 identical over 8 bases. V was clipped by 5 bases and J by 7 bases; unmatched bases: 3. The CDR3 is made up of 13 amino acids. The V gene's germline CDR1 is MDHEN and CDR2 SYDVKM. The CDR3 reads CASSARGLGELFF. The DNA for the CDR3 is TGTGCCAGCAGTGCCAGGGGGCTCGGGGAGCTGTTTTTT. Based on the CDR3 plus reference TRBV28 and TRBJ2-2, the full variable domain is DVKVTQSSRYLVKRTGEKVFLECVQDMDHENMFWYRQDPGLGLRLIYFSYDVKMKEKGDIPEGYSVSREKKERFSLILESASTNQTSMYLCASSARGLGELFFGEGSRLTVL.

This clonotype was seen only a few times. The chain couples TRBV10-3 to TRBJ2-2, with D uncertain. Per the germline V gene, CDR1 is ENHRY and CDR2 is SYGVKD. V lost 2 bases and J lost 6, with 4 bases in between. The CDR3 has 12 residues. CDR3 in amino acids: CAISEGPGELFF. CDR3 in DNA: TGTGCCATCAGTGAGGGTCCCGGGGAGCTGTTTTTT.

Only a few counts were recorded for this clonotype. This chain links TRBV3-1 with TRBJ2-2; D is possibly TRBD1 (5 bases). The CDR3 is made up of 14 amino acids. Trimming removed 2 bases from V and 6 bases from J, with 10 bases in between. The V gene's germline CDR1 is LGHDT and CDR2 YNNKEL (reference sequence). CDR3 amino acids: CASSQSGLAGELFF. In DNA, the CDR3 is TGTGCCAGCAGCCAATCAGGGTTGGCCGGGGAGCTGTTTTTT.

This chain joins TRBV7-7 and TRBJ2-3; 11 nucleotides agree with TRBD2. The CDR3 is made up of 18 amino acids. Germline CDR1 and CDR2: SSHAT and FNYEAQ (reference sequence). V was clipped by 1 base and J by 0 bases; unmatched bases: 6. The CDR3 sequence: CASSLGTSGSVSTDTQYF. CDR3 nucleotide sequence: TGTGCCAGCAGCTTAGGGACTAGCGGGTCCGTTAGCACAGATACGCAGTATTTT.

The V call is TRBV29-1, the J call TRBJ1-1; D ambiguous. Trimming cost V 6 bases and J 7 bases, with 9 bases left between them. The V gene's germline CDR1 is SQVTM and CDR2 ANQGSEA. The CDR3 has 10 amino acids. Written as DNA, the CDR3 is TGCAGCGTCGAAAGAGGTGAAGCTTTCTTT. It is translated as CSVERGEAFF.

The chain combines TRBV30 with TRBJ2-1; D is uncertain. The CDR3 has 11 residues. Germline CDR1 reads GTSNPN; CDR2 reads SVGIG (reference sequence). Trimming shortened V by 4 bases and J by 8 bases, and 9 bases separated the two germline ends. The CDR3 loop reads CAWTNLHEQFF. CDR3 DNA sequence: TGTGCCTGGACTAACTTGCATGAGCAGTTCTTC.

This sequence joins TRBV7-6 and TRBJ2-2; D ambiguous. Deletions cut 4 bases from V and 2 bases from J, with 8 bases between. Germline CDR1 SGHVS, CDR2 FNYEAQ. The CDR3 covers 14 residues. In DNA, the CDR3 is TGTGCCAGCAGCTACGGCAGCAACACCGGGGAGCTGTTTTTT. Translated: CASSYGSNTGELFF.

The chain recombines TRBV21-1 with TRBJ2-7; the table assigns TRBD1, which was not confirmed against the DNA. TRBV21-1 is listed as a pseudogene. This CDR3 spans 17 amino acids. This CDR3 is CASSNVTGGNRSYEQYF. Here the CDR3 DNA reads TGTGCCAGCAGCAACGTTACAGGGGGGAATAGGTCCTACGAGCAGTACTTC.

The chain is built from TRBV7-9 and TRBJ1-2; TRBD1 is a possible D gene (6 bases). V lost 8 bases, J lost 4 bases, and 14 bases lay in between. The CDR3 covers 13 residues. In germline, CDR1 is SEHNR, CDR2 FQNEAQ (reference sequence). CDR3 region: CASGYREAYGYTF. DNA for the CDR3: TGTGCCAGCGGCTACAGGGAGGCCTATGGCTACACCTTC. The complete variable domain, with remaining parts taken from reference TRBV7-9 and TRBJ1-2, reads DTGVSQNPRHKITKRGQNVTFRCDPISEHNRLYWYRQTLGQGPEFLTYFQNEAQLEKSRLLSDRFSAERPKGSFSTLEIQRTEQGDSAMYLCASGYREAYGYTFGSGTRLTVV.

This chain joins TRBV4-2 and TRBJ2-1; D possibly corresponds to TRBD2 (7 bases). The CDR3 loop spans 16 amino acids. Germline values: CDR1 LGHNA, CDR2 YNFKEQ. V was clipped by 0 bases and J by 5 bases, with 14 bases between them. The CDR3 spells CASSQDPGGAHNEQFF. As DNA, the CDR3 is TGTGCCAGCAGCCAAGATCCTGGGGGGGCCCACAATGAGCAGTTCTTC.

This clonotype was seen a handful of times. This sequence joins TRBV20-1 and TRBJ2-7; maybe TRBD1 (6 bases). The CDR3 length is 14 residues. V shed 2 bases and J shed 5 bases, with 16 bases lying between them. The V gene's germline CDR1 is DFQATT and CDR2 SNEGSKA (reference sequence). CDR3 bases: TGCAGTGCTAGACCGACAGGAACCCCTAACGAGCAGTACTTC. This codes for CSARPTGTPNEQYF.

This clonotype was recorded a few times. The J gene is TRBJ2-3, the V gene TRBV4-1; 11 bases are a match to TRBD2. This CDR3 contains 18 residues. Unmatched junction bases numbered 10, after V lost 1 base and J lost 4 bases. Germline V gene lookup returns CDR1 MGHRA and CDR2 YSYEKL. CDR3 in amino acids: CASSQGLAGGLSSDTQYF. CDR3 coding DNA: TGCGCCAGCAGCCAAGGGCTAGCGGGGGGCCTATCATCAGATACGCAGTATTTT.

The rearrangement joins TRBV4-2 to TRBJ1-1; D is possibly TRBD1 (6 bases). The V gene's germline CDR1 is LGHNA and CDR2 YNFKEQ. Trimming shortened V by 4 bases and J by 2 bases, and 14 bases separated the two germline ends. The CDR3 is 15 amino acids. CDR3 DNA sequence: TGTGCCAGCAGCCCACGGACAGACGGCAACACTGAAGCTTTCTTT. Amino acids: CASSPRTDGNTEAFF.

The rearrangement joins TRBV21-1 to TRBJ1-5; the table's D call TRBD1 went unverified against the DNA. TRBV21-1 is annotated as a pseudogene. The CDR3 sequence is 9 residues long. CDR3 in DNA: TGTGCCACCCCCCGGCCCCAGCATTTT. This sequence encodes CATPRPQHF.

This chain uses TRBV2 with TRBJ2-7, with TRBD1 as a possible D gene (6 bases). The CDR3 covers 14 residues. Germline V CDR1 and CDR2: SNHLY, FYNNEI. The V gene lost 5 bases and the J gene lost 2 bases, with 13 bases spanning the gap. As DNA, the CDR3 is TGTGCCAGCAGTTATGGACAGTTTGCCTACGAGCAGTACTTC. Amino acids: CASSYGQFAYEQYF.

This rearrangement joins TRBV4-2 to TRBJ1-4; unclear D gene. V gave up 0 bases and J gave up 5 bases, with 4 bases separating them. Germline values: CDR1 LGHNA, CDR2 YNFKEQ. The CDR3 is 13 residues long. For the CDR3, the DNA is TGTGCCAGCAGCCAAGAAAACAATGAAAAACTGTTTTTT. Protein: CASSQENNEKLFF.